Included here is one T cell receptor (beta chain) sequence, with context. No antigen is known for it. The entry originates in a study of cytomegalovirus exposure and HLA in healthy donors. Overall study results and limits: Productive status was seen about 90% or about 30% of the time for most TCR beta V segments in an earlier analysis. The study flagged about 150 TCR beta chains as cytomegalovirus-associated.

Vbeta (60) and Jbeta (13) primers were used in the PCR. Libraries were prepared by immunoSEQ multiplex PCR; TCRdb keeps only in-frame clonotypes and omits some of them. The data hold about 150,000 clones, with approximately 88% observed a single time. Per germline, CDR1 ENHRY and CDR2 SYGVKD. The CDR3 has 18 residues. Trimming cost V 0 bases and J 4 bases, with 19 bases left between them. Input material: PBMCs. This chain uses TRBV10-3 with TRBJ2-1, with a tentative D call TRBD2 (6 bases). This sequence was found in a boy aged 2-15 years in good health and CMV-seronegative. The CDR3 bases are TGTGCCATCAGTGAGTCTTCCCTAGCGAGGGAACTATACAATGAGCAGTTCTTC. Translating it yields CAISESSLARELYNEQFF.